The rows below give T cell receptor beta chains drawn from one sample of a study of OX40 agonist ivuxolimab in advanced cancers. Using immunoSEQ multiplex PCR, the repertoire was profiled, and TCRdb retains in-frame clones only, with some absent. The table lists about 100,000 clones, around 89% of them singletons, with around 0.15% in the top ten. The sequencing used CD4+ or CD8+ T cells sorted from blood, collected in a trial of the OX40 agonist ivuxolimab. All receptors come from an adult with an advanced solid tumor such as melanoma, head and neck, liver or kidney cancer. CDR3s include the opening cysteine and the closing phenylalanine or tryptophan. The order of the fields is CDR3 protein, CDR3 DNA, clone size, D gene, J gene, V gene. The D gene is left open where the match is weak. Expanded clones are given a class, and other clones once, few, many or no size at all.

CDR3 protein: CASSEARVRRSGANVLTF; CDR3 DNA: TGTGCCAGCAGTGAAGCGCGTGTCAGGAGGTCTGGGGCCAACGTCCTGACTTTC; clone size: NA; D gene: NA; J gene: TRBJ2-6; V gene: TRBV2
CDR3 protein: CASKGTGTNYNEQFF; CDR3 DNA: TGTGCCAGTAAGGGTACAGGGACAAACTACAATGAGCAGTTCTTC; clone size: NA; D gene: NA; J gene: TRBJ2-1; V gene: TRBV19
CDR3 protein: CASQQVVPSEQYF; CDR3 DNA: TGTGCCAGCCAGCAGGTGGTGCCATCCGAGCAGTACTTC; clone size: once; D gene: NA; J gene: TRBJ2-7; V gene: TRBV6-6
CDR3 protein: CASSFRGRETGGYRISGANVLTF; CDR3 DNA: TGTGCCAGCAGTTTTCGGGGGCGGGAGACAGGGGGCTATCGCATCTCTGGGGCCAACGTCCTGACTTTC; clone size: NA; D gene: TRBD1; J gene: TRBJ2-6; V gene: TRBV27
CDR3 protein: CASSEGWGGNSPLHF; CDR3 DNA: TGTGCCAGCAGTGAAGGGTGGGGGGGAAATTCACCCCTCCACTTT; clone size: once; D gene: NA; J gene: TRBJ1-6; V gene: TRBV6-1
CDR3 protein: CARSPHPFSALDEQFF; CDR3 DNA: TGTGCCAGAAGCCCCCACCCCTTTTCGGCTTTGGATGAGCAGTTCTTC; clone size: NA; D gene: NA; J gene: TRBJ2-1; V gene: TRBV5-3
CDR3 protein: CASSSAGFGNTIYF; CDR3 DNA: TGTGCCAGCAGTTCCGCGGGTTTCGGAAACACCATATATTTT; clone size: NA; D gene: NA; J gene: TRBJ1-3; V gene: TRBV28
CDR3 protein: CSVAMGVSGANVLTF; CDR3 DNA: TGCAGCGTTGCGATGGGGGTCTCTGGGGCCAACGTCCTGACTTTC; clone size: once; D gene: NA; J gene: TRBJ2-6; V gene: TRBV29-1
CDR3 protein: CAWSWTSGRAPYNEQFF; CDR3 DNA: TGTGCCTGGAGTTGGACTAGCGGGAGGGCCCCCTACAATGAGCAGTTCTTC; clone size: NA; D gene: TRBD2; J gene: TRBJ2-1; V gene: TRBV30
CDR3 protein: CASSSEGLPYGYTF; CDR3 DNA: TGTGCCAGCAGTTCTGAGGGGCTCCCCTATGGCTACACCTTC; clone size: NA; D gene: NA; J gene: TRBJ1-2; V gene: TRBV28
CDR3 protein: CASSIRERSEAFF; CDR3 DNA: TGTGCCAGTAGTATCAGGGAACGGTCTGAAGCTTTCTTT; clone size: few; D gene: NA; J gene: TRBJ1-1; V gene: TRBV19
CDR3 protein: CASSFGELAGGRADTQYF; CDR3 DNA: TGTGCCAGCAGCTTTGGGGAGCTAGCGGGGGGCCGGGCAGATACGCAGTATTTT; clone size: NA; D gene: TRBD2; J gene: TRBJ2-3; V gene: TRBV11-2
CDR3 protein: CASSLAINGANTGELFF; CDR3 DNA: TGTGCCAGCAGCCTGGCGATTAACGGAGCGAACACCGGGGAGCTGTTTTTT; clone size: NA; D gene: NA; J gene: TRBJ2-2; V gene: TRBV27
CDR3 protein: CASNRQVQETQYF; CDR3 DNA: TGTGCCAGCAACCGACAGGTTCAAGAGACCCAGTACTTC; clone size: NA; D gene: NA; J gene: TRBJ2-5; V gene: TRBV2
CDR3 protein: CASSLGGANTEAFF; CDR3 DNA: TGCGCCAGCAGCTTAGGAGGGGCGAACACTGAAGCTTTCTTT; clone size: few; D gene: NA; J gene: TRBJ1-1; V gene: TRBV5-1
CDR3 protein: CASSKQGAGGTEAFF; CDR3 DNA: TGTGCCAGCAGTAAGCAGGGGGCTGGAGGCACTGAAGCTTTCTTT; clone size: NA; D gene: TRBD1; J gene: TRBJ1-1; V gene: TRBV6-5
CDR3 protein: CASSFGGSPSYEQYF; CDR3 DNA: TGTGCCAGCAGCTTCGGGGGTTCCCCCTCCTACGAGCAGTACTTC; clone size: NA; D gene: NA; J gene: TRBJ2-7; V gene: TRBV7-8
CDR3 protein: CAWTPGGGEQFF; CDR3 DNA: TGTGCCTGGACCCCGGGGGGCGGTGAGCAGTTCTTC; clone size: NA; D gene: NA; J gene: TRBJ2-1; V gene: TRBV30